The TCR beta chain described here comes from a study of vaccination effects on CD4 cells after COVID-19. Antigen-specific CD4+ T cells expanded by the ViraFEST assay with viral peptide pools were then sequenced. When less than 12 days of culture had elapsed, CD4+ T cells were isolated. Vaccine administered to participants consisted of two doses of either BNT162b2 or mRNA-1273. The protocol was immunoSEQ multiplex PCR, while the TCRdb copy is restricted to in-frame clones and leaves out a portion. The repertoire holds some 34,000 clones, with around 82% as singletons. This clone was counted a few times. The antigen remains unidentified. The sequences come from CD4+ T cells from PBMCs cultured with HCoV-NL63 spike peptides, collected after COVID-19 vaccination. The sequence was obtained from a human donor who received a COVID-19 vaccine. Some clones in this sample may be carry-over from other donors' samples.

The DNA of the CDR3 is TGTGCCAGCAGCTCGAGGACTGGAGCTCAGTACGTC. Amino acids: CASSSRTGAQYV. The rearrangement links TRBV11-2 to TRBJ2-7, with D possibly matching TRBD2 (5 bases). Trimming shortened V by 4 bases and J by 10 bases, and 14 bases separated the two germline ends. Germline V gene data show CDR1 as SGHAT and CDR2 as FQNNGV. There are 12 residues in the CDR3.